Sequencing of this T cell receptor (beta chain) was carried out in a study of T cells in Graves' hyperthyroidism and ophthalmopathy (dated by TCRdb to the late 2010s). A note on the overall study: A discovery cohort of roughly 100 patients, roughly 45 with Graves' ophthalmopathy and fewer than 65 with stable Graves' hyperthyroidism, was used to find distinguishing TCR V-J signatures. Prospective prediction of ophthalmopathy was tested in an independent validation cohort consisting of 18 hyperthyroidism patients and some 17 patients who later progressed to ophthalmopathy. The roughly 100 discovery patients were randomly divided into training and test sets at a 7:3 ratio. Thyroid tissue and blood T-cell repertoires from six Graves' hyperthyroidism patients were also compared in the study. After sampling, hyperthyroidism patients received methimazole starting at 30 mg daily, and ophthalmopathy patients received high-dose intravenous methylprednisolone. The paper reports TCR Vbeta CDR3 sequencing of approximately 140 peripheral blood samples: under 45 ophthalmopathy, roughly 80 hyperthyroidism and approximately 17 progressor patients.

Exclusion was applied to patients with uncontrolled infections, other autoimmune diseases, pregnancy or lactation. Clinical symptoms, serum thyroxine and TRAb, thyroid ultrasound, and orbital computed tomography formed the basis for the diagnoses. Total RNA was extracted using Trizol reagent, and RNA quality was assessed on an Agilent 2100 Bioanalyzer. Amplification of TCR beta CDR3 regions was carried out from RNA transcripts. For the first round of RT-PCR on the TCR CDR3, the HTBI primer set was used together with the Qiagen OneStep RT-PCR kit. The libraries were constructed in a second round of multiplex PCR and then size-selected and purified. The libraries were sequenced on an Illumina HiSeq2000 using paired-end 100 bp reads. The authors' analysis ran thus. SOAPnuke was used to process the raw data, with reads discarded if the reads contained adapters or uncalled bases, had a mean Phred below 15, or lacked an exact constant-primer or identifier match. COPE v1.2.5 was used to merge the high-quality paired reads, and each unique nucleotide sequence was defined as a clonotype. MiTCR v1.1 was used to align the clonotypes against IMGT TRBV, TRBD and TRBJ reference segments. The analysis was restricted to V-J combinations with a frequency above 0.0001, which together covered 99.2% of the repertoires. A TCS score was defined as the ratio between F50 (clonal expansion) and ExV (chaos), using BLOSUM62-based TCRdist between CDR3 peptides within each V-J. Welch's t-statistics and random forest reduced around 520 V-J features to 13, which were used in a naive Bayes classifier (R e1071). The Morisita-Horn index was used to measure how similar the thyroid and blood repertoires were. TCRdb reanalyzed the raw reads on its own, using fastp at Q25 for trimming and MiXCR for clone calling, and kept in-frame beta chains. Each entry is one CDR3 protein sequence, shown with its most common DNA and genes. These V and J calls originate from TCRdb's pipeline instead of the authors' own analysis. The sample data list roughly 510,000 distinct CDR3 sequences, and 40% to 50% of these were observed just once. 44% of the sample comes from the top ten.

Study-wide conclusions, independent of this receptor: A model built on a 13 V-J signature distinguished ophthalmopathy from stable hyperthyroidism, reaching about 89% sensitivity and 81.08% specificity in cross-validation and 80%/75% in testing. Blood samples also contained most of the expanded thyroid clonotypes (frequency above 0.001), which suggests that blood repertoires may reflect thyroid immune responses. Sample size was not statistically predetermined, and investigators were not blinded to group allocation. During validation, the model predicted progression to ophthalmopathy a median of around six months ahead of onset, with around 70% sensitivity and under 85% specificity.

CDR1 and CDR2 are drawn from the germline V gene (reference sequence): PRHDT, FYEKMQ. The CDR3 has 13 amino acids, counting the end cysteine and phenylalanine. Just the 39-base CDR3 DNA is kept, in frame starting at base 1. V was cut back by 6 bases and J by 3 bases, leaving a gap of 11 bases between them. This clonotype was seen a few times. Its cognate antigen has yet to be identified. Base qualities are not recorded, but no much larger clone differs from it by a single base. Source material: peripheral blood or thyroid tissue (not recorded which). The chain uses TRBV13 and TRBJ1-2, and perhaps TRBD1 as D gene, on 5 matching bases. The clonotype comes from an adult woman with Graves' disease, either hyperthyroidism or ophthalmopathy (not recorded which). The CDR3 protein: CASRRGMDYGYTF. Read as DNA, the sequence is TGTGCCAGCAGAAGGGGAATGGACTATGGCTACACCTTC.